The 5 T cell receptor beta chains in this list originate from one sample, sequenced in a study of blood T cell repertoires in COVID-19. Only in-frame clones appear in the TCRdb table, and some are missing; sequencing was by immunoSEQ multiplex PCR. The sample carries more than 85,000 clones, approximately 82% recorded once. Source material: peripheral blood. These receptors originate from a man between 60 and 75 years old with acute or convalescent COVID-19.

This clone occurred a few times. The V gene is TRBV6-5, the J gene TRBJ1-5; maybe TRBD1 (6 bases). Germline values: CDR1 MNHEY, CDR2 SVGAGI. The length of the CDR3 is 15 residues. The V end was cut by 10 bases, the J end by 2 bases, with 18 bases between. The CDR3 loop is CATKGGGAGNQPQHF. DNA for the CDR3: TGTGCCACCAAAGGCGGGGGCGCGGGCAATCAGCCCCAGCATTTT.

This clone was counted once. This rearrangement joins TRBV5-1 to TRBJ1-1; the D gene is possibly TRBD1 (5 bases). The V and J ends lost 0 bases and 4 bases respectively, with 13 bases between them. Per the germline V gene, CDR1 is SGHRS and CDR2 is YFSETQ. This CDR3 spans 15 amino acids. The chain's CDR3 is CASSLDGSRGTEAFF. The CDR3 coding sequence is TGCGCCAGCAGCTTGGACGGGTCTAGGGGCACTGAAGCTTTCTTT.

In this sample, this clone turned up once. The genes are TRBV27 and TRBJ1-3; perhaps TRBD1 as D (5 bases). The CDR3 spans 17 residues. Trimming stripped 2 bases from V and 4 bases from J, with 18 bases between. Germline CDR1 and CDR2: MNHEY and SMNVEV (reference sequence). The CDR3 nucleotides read TGTGCCAGCAGTTTAATGGGCCAAGGGGCGCAGGGAAACACCATATATTTT. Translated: CASSLMGQGAQGNTIYF.

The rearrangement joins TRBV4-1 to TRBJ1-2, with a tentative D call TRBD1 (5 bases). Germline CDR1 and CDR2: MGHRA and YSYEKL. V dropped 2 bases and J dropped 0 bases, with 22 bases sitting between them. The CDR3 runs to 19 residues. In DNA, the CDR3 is TGCGCCAGCAGCCAACCCAAGACATATATCAGGGAAGCTAACTATGGCTACACCTTC. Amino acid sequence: CASSQPKTYIREANYGYTF.

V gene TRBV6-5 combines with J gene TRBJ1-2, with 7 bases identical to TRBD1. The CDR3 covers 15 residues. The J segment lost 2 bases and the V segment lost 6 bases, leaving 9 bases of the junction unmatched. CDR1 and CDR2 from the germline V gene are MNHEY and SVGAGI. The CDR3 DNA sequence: TGTGCCAGCAGACCAACGACAGGGACAAACTATGGCTACACCTTC. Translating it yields CASRPTTGTNYGYTF.